The 14 T cell receptor beta chains given below trace back to one sample, sequenced in a study of T cell responses to AZD1222 COVID-19 vaccine. TCRdb keeps only in-frame clones here, not all; method: immunoSEQ multiplex PCR. Altogether about 210,000 clones are present, approximately 94% being singletons, with the ten largest covering around 1.5%. Sequencing used peripheral blood, obtained 28 days after the second dose of the MenACWY control vaccine. The receptors stem from an adult who received the MenACWY meningococcal vaccine as a control.

V gene TRBV5-1 combines with J gene TRBJ2-7; weak D call: TRBD1 (5 bases). The V end lost 0 bases, the J end lost 2 bases, and 12 bases lay between the germline ends. The CDR3 totals 15 residues. The germline gives CDR1 SGHRS, CDR2 YFSETQ. The CDR3 sequence: CASSLGPQGPYEQYF. DNA of the CDR3: TGCGCCAGCAGCTTGGGGCCCCAGGGCCCCTACGAGCAGTACTTC.

The chain has TRBV18 and TRBJ2-1; no definite D call. The germline V gene has CDR1 KGHSH and CDR2 LQKENI. Trimming removed 2 bases at V and 1 base at J, with 15 bases between. The CDR3 spans 17 residues. The CDR3 protein is CASSPNPSAVSYNEQFF. The CDR3 DNA is TGTGCCAGCTCACCAAACCCCTCGGCAGTTTCCTACAATGAGCAGTTCTTC.

V usage is TRBV7-6 and J usage is TRBJ2-5; TRBD1 aligns across 7 bases. The germline V gene has CDR1 SGHVS and CDR2 FNYEAQ. The CDR3 runs to 13 residues. Trimming took 3 bases from V and 5 from J; bases not matched to a gene: 3. CDR3 sequence (DNA): TGTGCCAGCAGCTTGACAGGGAAGGAGACCCAGTACTTC. Translating it yields CASSLTGKETQYF. Looking up the rest from reference TRBV7-6 and TRBJ2-5 gives the full variable domain: GAGVSQSPRYKVTKRGQDVALRCDPISGHVSLYWYRQALGQGPEFLTYFNYEAQQDKSGLPNDRFSAERPEGSISTLTIQRTEQRDSAMYRCASSLTGKETQYFGPGTRLLVL.

The chain uses TRBV7-7 and TRBJ2-3, with 10 bases lining up with TRBD2. The junction had 3 bases not matched to a gene; V was cut back by 2 bases and J by 4 bases. The CDR3 is made up of 15 amino acids. CDR1 and CDR2 (germline): SSHAT, FNYEAQ (reference sequence). The CDR3 DNA reads TGTGCCAGCAGCTTAAGCGGGGGGGAAGCAGATACGCAGTATTTT. This codes for CASSLSGGEADTQYF.

The V gene is TRBV10-3, the J gene TRBJ2-7, with 8 nucleotides matching TRBD1. Germline V gives CDR1 ENHRY, CDR2 SYGVKD. The ends lost 8 bases at V and 2 bases at J; junction bases unmatched: 11. The CDR3 contains 15 residues. The CDR3 sequence is CAISDRGDRPYEQYF. The CDR3 DNA reads as TGTGCCATCTCCGACAGGGGTGATAGGCCCTACGAGCAGTACTTC.

The chain joins TRBV12-3 or TRBV12-4 to TRBJ1-1, with TRBD1 as a possible D gene (5 bases). Deletions cut 7 bases from V and 1 base from J, with 10 bases between. The CDR3 is 13 residues long. The CDR3 DNA is TGTGCCAGCACCTCTGGGGCGAACACTGAAGCTTTCTTT. Its translation is CASTSGANTEAFF.

This clone appeared a few times. The rearrangement uses TRBV19 and TRBJ1-3, with D possibly matching TRBD1 (5 bases). Germline V gene lookup returns CDR1 LNHDA and CDR2 SQIVND (reference sequence). Trimming removed 9 bases at V and 8 bases at J, with 20 bases between. The CDR3 totals 14 residues. The CDR3 sequence is CASRADGRSDTIYF. The CDR3 nucleotides are TGTGCCAGCAGGGCCGACGGGAGAAGTGACACCATATATTTT.

V usage is TRBV30 and J usage is TRBJ1-3; D ambiguous. V was cut by 3 bases and J by 4 bases, with 7 bases left in between. The CDR3 loop spans 12 amino acids. Germline CDR1 GTSNPN, CDR2 SVGIG (reference sequence). CDR3 in DNA: TGTGCCTGGAGCGCCAGGGGAAACACCATATATTTT. Amino acids: CAWSARGNTIYF.

The chain links TRBV5-1 to TRBJ1-1, with a possible D match to TRBD1 (5 bases). The CDR3 extends over 15 amino acids. The germline gives CDR1 SGHRS, CDR2 YFSETQ. Trimming left V 6 bases short and J 0 bases short, with 15 bases between. The CDR3 region is CASTPDGRVNTEAFF. CDR3 coding DNA: TGCGCCAGCACCCCGGATGGCAGGGTGAACACTGAAGCTTTCTTT.

This rearrangement joins TRBV29-1 to TRBJ1-3; D gene ambiguous. This CDR3 comprises 13 residues. Germline V gives CDR1 SQVTM, CDR2 ANQGSEA. CDR3 protein: CSLPWGSGNTIYF. In nucleotides, the CDR3 is TGCAGTTTACCTTGGGGATCTGGAAACACCATATATTTT.

The chain joins TRBV6-5 to TRBJ2-1, with 13 bases matching TRBD2. There are 13 residues in the CDR3. The V gene's germline CDR1 is MNHEY and CDR2 SVGAGI. V shed 8 bases, J shed 10 bases, and the junction held 5 bases outside the gene matches. CDR3 residues: CASSGLAGDEQFF. DNA for the CDR3: TGTGCCAGCTCCGGACTAGCGGGAGACGAGCAGTTCTTC.

This chain joins TRBV9 and TRBJ2-1; 8 bases fit TRBD2. Trimming took 2 bases from V and 1 from J; bases not matched to a gene: 5. The length of the CDR3 is 16 residues. CDR1 is SGDLS, CDR2 YYNGEE, per germline. CDR3 region: CASSVSGRVSYNEQFF. CDR3 coding DNA: TGTGCCAGCAGCGTGAGCGGGAGAGTATCCTACAATGAGCAGTTCTTC.

The rearrangement uses TRBV9 and TRBJ2-3; 7 bases map to TRBD2. The V gene end was trimmed by 0 bases and the J gene end by 2 bases; junction bases not matched to a gene: 6. The germline gives CDR1 SGDLS, CDR2 YYNGEE. The CDR3 is 16 amino acids. Here the CDR3 DNA reads TGTGCCAGCAGCGTAGACCCGGGGGGTTACACAGATACGCAGTATTTT. Its translation: CASSVDPGGYTDTQYF.

The chain links TRBV5-6 to TRBJ2-2; TRBD2 agrees at 13 bases. CDR3 length: 19 amino acids. In germline, CDR1 is SGHDT, CDR2 YYEEEE. The J segment lost 5 bases and the V segment lost 4 bases, leaving 14 bases of the junction unmatched. CDR3: CASSRGPGLAGTITGELFF. The CDR3 DNA reads as TGTGCCAGCAGCCGGGGACCGGGACTAGCGGGAACAATAACCGGGGAGCTGTTTTTT.